This is a list of T cell receptor beta chains from one sample in a study of blood T cell repertoires in COVID-19. Produced via immunoSEQ multiplex PCR; TCRdb's table is partial and in-frame only. Among 80,000 to 100,000 clones listed, roughly nine tenths were seen once. The specimen sequenced was peripheral blood. These receptors were collected from a human donor with active COVID-19. The donor label of this sample is uncertain. The CDR3 runs from the conserved cysteine through the conserved F or W. Each record gives: D gene, J gene, clone size, V gene, CDR3 protein, CDR3 DNA. A D gene is named only where the DNA matches it firmly. A clone size is listed for some rows: how often the clone was seen (once, few, many), or a class if it is expanded.

D gene: NA
J gene: TRBJ2-3
clone size: NA
V gene: TRBV27
CDR3 protein: CASSLGRTSRDTQYF
CDR3 DNA: TGTGCCAGCAGTTTAGGGAGGACGAGCAGAGATACGCAGTATTTT

D gene: NA
J gene: TRBJ1-1
clone size: NA
V gene: TRBV28
CDR3 protein: CASSLIQAQAFF
CDR3 DNA: TGTGCCAGCAGTTTGATACAGGCCCAAGCTTTCTTT

D gene: NA
J gene: TRBJ1-1
clone size: NA
V gene: TRBV6-5
CDR3 protein: CANRETVDTEAFF
CDR3 DNA: TGTGCCAACCGCGAGACAGTTGACACTGAAGCTTTCTTT

D gene: TRBD2
J gene: TRBJ2-3
clone size: NA
V gene: TRBV2
CDR3 protein: CASSDPGLAGVTDTQYF
CDR3 DNA: TGTGCCAGCAGTGACCCGGGACTAGCGGGGGTAACAGATACGCAGTATTTT

D gene: NA
J gene: TRBJ1-5
clone size: NA
V gene: TRBV19
CDR3 protein: CASSIDQEAVNQPQHF
CDR3 DNA: TGTGCCAGTAGTATAGATCAGGAGGCAGTCAATCAGCCCCAGCATTTT

D gene: NA
J gene: TRBJ2-2
clone size: NA
V gene: TRBV6-2/TRBV6-3
CDR3 protein: CASSSHDKNTGELFF
CDR3 DNA: TGTGCCAGCAGTTCCCACGACAAGAACACCGGGGAGCTGTTTTTT

D gene: NA
J gene: TRBJ1-1
clone size: NA
V gene: TRBV6-1
CDR3 protein: CASSEAGQEGTEAFF
CDR3 DNA: TGTGCCAGCAGTGAAGCTGGGCAGGAGGGCACTGAAGCTTTCTTT

D gene: TRBD2
J gene: TRBJ2-3
clone size: NA
V gene: TRBV25-1
CDR3 protein: CASSDTSGVRTDTQYF
CDR3 DNA: TGTGCCAGCAGTGACACTAGCGGGGTACGGACAGATACGCAGTATTTT

D gene: TRBD1
J gene: TRBJ2-3
clone size: once
V gene: TRBV10-3
CDR3 protein: CATQQTGNSPDTQYF
CDR3 DNA: TGTGCCACCCAGCAGACAGGGAATAGCCCAGATACGCAGTATTTT

D gene: NA
J gene: TRBJ2-5
clone size: NA
V gene: TRBV4-1
CDR3 protein: CASSQGDLLAPGQETQYF
CDR3 DNA: TGCGCCAGCAGCCAAGGCGACCTCCTAGCGCCGGGTCAAGAGACCCAGTACTTC

D gene: TRBD1
J gene: TRBJ1-1
clone size: NA
V gene: TRBV7-8
CDR3 protein: CASSLVGMRQGDTEAFF
CDR3 DNA: TGTGCCAGCAGCTTAGTTGGTATGAGACAGGGTGACACTGAAGCTTTCTTT

D gene: TRBD2
J gene: TRBJ2-1
clone size: once
V gene: TRBV5-1
CDR3 protein: CASSPGEGPNEQFF
CDR3 DNA: TGCGCCAGCAGCCCCGGGGAGGGCCCTAATGAGCAGTTCTTC

D gene: TRBD2
J gene: TRBJ2-3
clone size: NA
V gene: TRBV27
CDR3 protein: CASSPNGLATDTQYF
CDR3 DNA: TGTGCCAGCAGTCCGAACGGACTAGCGACAGATACGCAGTATTTT

D gene: NA
J gene: TRBJ1-2
clone size: NA
V gene: TRBV10-2
CDR3 protein: CASSESGGVNYGYTF
CDR3 DNA: TGCGCCAGCAGTGAGAGTGGGGGGGTAAACTATGGCTACACCTTC

D gene: NA
J gene: TRBJ1-5
clone size: NA
V gene: TRBV10-2
CDR3 protein: CASSDRGNQPQHF
CDR3 DNA: TGCGCCAGCAGTGACAGGGGCAATCAGCCCCAGCATTTT

D gene: NA
J gene: TRBJ2-7
clone size: NA
V gene: TRBV7-2
CDR3 protein: CASSGTGGPDEQYF
CDR3 DNA: TGTGCCAGCAGCGGGACGGGGGGCCCGGACGAGCAGTACTTC

D gene: NA
J gene: TRBJ1-6
clone size: NA
V gene: TRBV2
CDR3 protein: CASRRDSPLHF
CDR3 DNA: TGTGCCAGCCGGAGGGATTCACCCCTCCACTTT

D gene: TRBD2
J gene: TRBJ2-7
clone size: NA
V gene: TRBV6-5
CDR3 protein: CASSYFPTGGAYEQYF
CDR3 DNA: TGTGCCAGCAGTTACTTCCCAACGGGGGGGGCCTACGAGCAGTACTTC

D gene: TRBD2
J gene: TRBJ2-7
clone size: NA
V gene: TRBV10-3
CDR3 protein: CAISEYLAGGASHEQYF
CDR3 DNA: TGTGCCATCAGTGAGTATCTAGCGGGGGGTGCCTCTCACGAGCAGTACTTC

D gene: NA
J gene: TRBJ2-5
clone size: NA
V gene: TRBV5-1
CDR3 protein: CASSLDTNQETQYF
CDR3 DNA: TGCGCCAGCAGCTTGGACACAAACCAAGAGACCCAGTACTTC

D gene: NA
J gene: TRBJ1-2
clone size: NA
V gene: TRBV11-2
CDR3 protein: CASSLGVGEDYGYTF
CDR3 DNA: TGTGCCAGCAGCCTAGGGGTCGGGGAGGACTATGGCTACACCTTC

D gene: TRBD2
J gene: TRBJ2-1
clone size: NA
V gene: TRBV29-1
CDR3 protein: CSAPTSGWIGDEQFF
CDR3 DNA: TGCAGCGCCCCGACTAGCGGGTGGATTGGTGATGAGCAGTTCTTC

D gene: TRBD2
J gene: TRBJ2-3
clone size: NA
V gene: TRBV5-1
CDR3 protein: CASSSSPSGGASDTQYF
CDR3 DNA: TGCGCCAGCAGCTCTTCCCCTAGCGGGGGGGCTTCGGATACGCAGTATTTT

D gene: NA
J gene: TRBJ2-3
clone size: NA
V gene: TRBV9
CDR3 protein: CASSASVGQKTDTQYF
CDR3 DNA: TGTGCCAGCAGCGCAAGCGTTGGACAGAAAACAGATACGCAGTATTTT

D gene: NA
J gene: TRBJ1-1
clone size: few
V gene: TRBV6-2/TRBV6-3
CDR3 protein: CASSLGVNTEAFF
CDR3 DNA: TGTGCCAGCAGCCTCGGGGTGAACACTGAAGCTTTCTTT

D gene: TRBD2
J gene: TRBJ2-1
clone size: NA
V gene: TRBV29-1
CDR3 protein: CSVEGLSGGAGRYEQFF
CDR3 DNA: TGCAGCGTTGAAGGCCTTAGCGGGGGGGCCGGTAGGTATGAGCAGTTCTTC

D gene: TRBD1
J gene: TRBJ2-7
clone size: NA
V gene: TRBV6-2/TRBV6-3
CDR3 protein: CASSYSGDRTYEQYF
CDR3 DNA: TGTGCCAGCAGTTACTCCGGGGACAGGACCTACGAGCAGTACTTC

D gene: TRBD1
J gene: TRBJ2-1
clone size: NA
V gene: TRBV9
CDR3 protein: CASSSRVGTGYSDEQFF
CDR3 DNA: TGTGCCAGCAGCTCCAGGGTGGGGACAGGATATAGCGATGAGCAGTTCTTC

D gene: NA
J gene: TRBJ1-5
clone size: few
V gene: TRBV10-2
CDR3 protein: CASSIGQSNQPQHF
CDR3 DNA: TGCGCCAGCAGTATAGGACAGTCCAATCAGCCCCAGCATTTT

D gene: TRBD2
J gene: TRBJ2-5
clone size: NA
V gene: TRBV5-4
CDR3 protein: CASSLKSGGAWFRETQYF
CDR3 DNA: TGTGCCAGCAGCTTGAAGAGCGGGGGGGCGTGGTTTCGGGAGACCCAGTACTTC

D gene: TRBD1
J gene: TRBJ1-2
clone size: NA
V gene: TRBV6-2/TRBV6-3
CDR3 protein: CASSYLSRDRRNYGYTF
CDR3 DNA: TGTGCCAGCAGTTACCTAAGCCGGGACAGGAGGAACTATGGCTACACCTTC

D gene: NA
J gene: TRBJ1-6
clone size: NA
V gene: TRBV7-8
CDR3 protein: CASSLGVSSYNSPLHF
CDR3 DNA: TGTGCCAGCAGCTTGGGCGTCTCCTCCTATAATTCACCCCTCCACTTT

D gene: NA
J gene: TRBJ2-3
clone size: NA
V gene: TRBV6-6
CDR3 protein: CASRGRDTDTQYF
CDR3 DNA: TGTGCCAGCAGGGGCCGCGACACAGATACGCAGTATTTT

D gene: TRBD2
J gene: TRBJ2-1
clone size: NA
V gene: TRBV19
CDR3 protein: CASSWRGANEQFF
CDR3 DNA: TGTGCCAGTAGTTGGCGGGGGGCTAATGAGCAGTTCTTC

D gene: NA
J gene: TRBJ2-3
clone size: NA
V gene: TRBV7-7
CDR3 protein: CASSLLASGTDTQYF
CDR3 DNA: TGTGCCAGCAGCTTATTGGCTAGCGGCACAGATACGCAGTATTTT

D gene: NA
J gene: TRBJ2-7
clone size: NA
V gene: TRBV5-1
CDR3 protein: CASSLGGTPAYEQYF
CDR3 DNA: TGCGCCAGCAGCCTGGGCGGGACTCCGGCCTACGAGCAGTACTTC

D gene: NA
J gene: TRBJ1-2
clone size: NA
V gene: TRBV5-4
CDR3 protein: CASSLAVAANYGYTF
CDR3 DNA: TGTGCCAGCAGCTTGGCGGTCGCCGCTAACTATGGCTACACCTTC

D gene: TRBD1
J gene: TRBJ1-1
clone size: NA
V gene: TRBV12-3/TRBV12-4
CDR3 protein: CASRGQGGTEAFF
CDR3 DNA: TGTGCCAGCAGAGGACAGGGGGGCACTGAAGCTTTCTTT

D gene: TRBD1
J gene: TRBJ1-5
clone size: NA
V gene: TRBV19
CDR3 protein: CASSPRTGGSNQPQHF
CDR3 DNA: TGTGCCAGTAGTCCACGGACAGGGGGTAGCAATCAGCCCCAGCATTTT

D gene: TRBD2
J gene: TRBJ2-5
clone size: NA
V gene: TRBV6-2/TRBV6-3
CDR3 protein: CASSLAGARAQYF
CDR3 DNA: TGTGCCAGCAGCCTCGCGGGAGCCCGGGCCCAGTACTTC

D gene: NA
J gene: TRBJ2-3
clone size: NA
V gene: TRBV4-1
CDR3 protein: CASSPPGSTDTQYF
CDR3 DNA: TGCGCCAGCAGCCCCCCCGGGTCCACAGATACGCAGTATTTT

D gene: NA
J gene: TRBJ2-7
clone size: once
V gene: TRBV5-4
CDR3 protein: CASSLPGANEQYF
CDR3 DNA: TGTGCCAGCAGCTTGCCAGGGGCTAACGAGCAGTACTTC